This T cell receptor (beta chain) stems from a study of cytomegalovirus exposure and HLA in healthy donors. Study results and limitations: Later analysis revealed greater clonal expansion in HLA-associated TCR beta chains than in equally common others. Later genetic work tied a missense DCLRE1C variant to beta-chain V and J trimming. Sequencing depth across donors, presence/absence analyses assumed, was roughly uniform.

V trimming: 4 bases; J trimming: 3 bases; junction bases outside the gene matches: 10. The CDR3 is 17 residues long. Germline CDR1 reads MNHEY; CDR2 reads SMNVEV (reference sequence). Both 60 Vbeta primers and 13 Jbeta primers went into the PCR. Authors' data handling: In a later analysis, of 80 million or so unique beta chains, some 10 million appeared in at least two donors. The repertoire was sequenced with immunoSEQ multiplex PCR; TCRdb's copy has only in-frame clones and lacks some. For V, J and clone size, that table is used; D and trimming come from the DNA. The sample carries about 120,000 clones, 80% to 85% recorded once. With respect to this clone: Its antigen is currently unknown.

V and J are TRBV27 and TRBJ1-2; 11 bases are shared with TRBD1. The TCR comes from a woman in her thirties or forties in good health and CMV-seronegative. Material: PBMCs. CDR3 protein: CASSYMGQGGLYYGYTF. The CDR3 region has the DNA TGTGCCAGCAGTTACATGGGACAGGGGGGACTCTACTATGGCTACACCTTC.